These T cell receptor beta chains were read from a single sample in a study of T cell changes during pregnancy in multiple sclerosis. The repertoire was sequenced with immunoSEQ multiplex PCR; TCRdb's copy has only in-frame clones and lacks some. The sample holds roughly 75,000 clones; 89% are singletons and the top ten take less than 2.5%. The sample consisted of peripheral blood, taken before pregnancy. The receptors were gathered from a female donor with multiple sclerosis, enrolled in a pregnancy study. CDR3s include the opening cysteine and the closing phenylalanine or tryptophan. A D gene is named only where the DNA matches it firmly. The size entry is marked missing in some rows and otherwise reads once, few, many or a size class.

TRBV14	once	.	TRBJ2-5	TGTGCCAGCAGCCGGTTGGACAGAAGTTTCGGGGAGACCCAGTACTTC	CASSRLDRSFGETQYF
TRBV6-1	few	TRBD1	TRBJ1-6	TGTGCCAGCACCGGACAGGTCTCCTATAATTCACCCCTCCACTTT	CASTGQVSYNSPLHF
TRBV28	.	.	TRBJ1-1	TGTGCCAGCACCCTACGGGGACATTTTCATCGGAACACTGAAGCTTTCTTT	CASTLRGHFHRNTEAFF
TRBV18	.	.	TRBJ2-5	TGTGCCAGCTCACCACCGGGCAGCAAAGAGACCCAGTACTTC	CASSPPGSKETQYF
TRBV12-5	.	TRBD1	TRBJ2-1	TGTGCTAGTGGTTTGGACCGCGGACAGGGCTACAATGAGCAGTTCTTC	CASGLDRGQGYNEQFF
TRBV5-1	once	.	TRBJ1-1	TGCGCCAGCAGCCTGCTCGGGGAAGCTTTCTTT	CASSLLGEAFF
TRBV7-2	.	.	TRBJ2-2	TGTGCCAGCAGCTTAAGGGGAACCGGGGAGCTGTTTTTT	CASSLRGTGELFF
TRBV6-5	.	.	TRBJ1-6	TGTGCCAGCAGTTACTCGGGCCTATCCTATAATTCACCCCTCCACTTT	CASSYSGLSYNSPLHF
TRBV30	.	TRBD2	TRBJ2-3	TGTGCCTGGGATCATTACGCGGGAGGCACAGATACGCAGTATTTT	CAWDHYAGGTDTQYF
TRBV27	.	.	TRBJ1-6	TGTGCCAGCAGTTTGACAGTCTATAATTCACCCCTCCACTTT	CASSLTVYNSPLHF
TRBV18	few	.	TRBJ1-2	TGTGCCAGCTCACCGGCCGACAGCTTCTATGGCTACACCTTC	CASSPADSFYGYTF
TRBV5-6	.	.	TRBJ2-7	TGTGCCAGCAGCTTATGGCCCTACGAGCAGTACTTC	CASSLWPYEQYF
TRBV5-6	.	.	TRBJ1-2	TGTGCCAGCAGCTTCCGTGAGATACGCTCTTATGGCTACACCTTC	CASSFREIRSYGYTF
TRBV7-2	.	TRBD1	TRBJ2-5	TGTGCCAGCAGCAGAGGGACAGGGCTGGAGACCCAGTACTTC	CASSRGTGLETQYF
TRBV18	.	.	TRBJ2-5	TGTGCCAGCTCACCTCGTCCTAATGTTTTGCTCCCCCCACTCCAAGAGACCCAGTACTTC	CASSPRPNVLLPPLQETQYF
TRBV5-5	.	.	TRBJ1-3	TGTGCCAGCAGCTTTGATTCGGGTTCGATCTCTGGAAACACCATATATTTT	CASSFDSGSISGNTIYF
TRBV28	few	.	TRBJ1-1	TGTGCCAGCAGTTTTCTAGCCACTGAAGCTTTCTTT	CASSFLATEAFF
TRBV18	.	TRBD1	TRBJ2-6	TGTGCCAGCTCACCCGACAGGGGGACTGGGGCCAACGTCCTGACTTTC	CASSPDRGTGANVLTF
TRBV27	.	.	TRBJ1-2	TGTGCCAGCAGTCCAGGAGGGGCAGCCCTTGGCTACACCTTC	CASSPGGAALGYTF
TRBV19	.	TRBD1	TRBJ1-5	TGTGCCAGTAGTGCCGGGACAGGGTCAAATCAGCCCCAGCATTTT	CASSAGTGSNQPQHF
TRBV15	.	.	TRBJ2-1	TGTGCCACCAGCAGTCTATACCAGGGATTGGATTTTGAGCAGTTCTTC	CATSSLYQGLDFEQFF
TRBV7-2	once	TRBD1	TRBJ1-1	TGTGCCAGCAGCTTAGACAGGGGGCGGAACACTGAAGCTTTCTTT	CASSLDRGRNTEAFF
TRBV9	.	.	TRBJ2-1	TGTGCCAGCAGCTATACCAAGGGGGGGGCGTGGGACAATGAGCAGTTCTTC	CASSYTKGGAWDNEQFF
TRBV15	.	TRBD1	TRBJ1-1	TGTGCCACCAGCAGAGCCCCGGACAGGGTAGGTAATGAAGCTTTCTTT	CATSRAPDRVGNEAFF
TRBV11-3	.	TRBD2	TRBJ2-1	TGTGCCAGCAGCTTAGGCGTACTAGCGGGGGAAAATGAGCAGTTCTTC	CASSLGVLAGENEQFF
TRBV5-5	once	TRBD1	TRBJ1-2	TGTGCCAGCAGGCTGACAGGGACCTATAATAGGACTAACTATGGCTACACCTTC	CASRLTGTYNRTNYGYTF
TRBV6-5	.	.	TRBJ1-1	TGTGCCAGCAGTTACTCCCAGGTTAGGACTGAAGCTTTCTTT	CASSYSQVRTEAFF
TRBV5-1	.	TRBD1	TRBJ1-4	TGCGCCAGCAGCCCAAGACAGGGAGGAACTAATGAAAAACTGTTTTTT	CASSPRQGGTNEKLFF
TRBV30	.	.	TRBJ1-2	TGTGCCTGGAAAAGGGGCCTAACAGGATATGGCTACACCTTC	CAWKRGLTGYGYTF
TRBV4-2	few	TRBD1	TRBJ2-7	TGTGCCAGCAGCCCTTGGACAGGGGTAACAGGCGAGCAGTACTTC	CASSPWTGVTGEQYF
TRBV27	.	.	TRBJ2-5	TGTGCCAGCAGTTTGGGGACACCAGGGGCCCAGTACTTC	CASSLGTPGAQYF
TRBV5-3	.	.	TRBJ2-2	TGTGCCAGAAGCTTCAGTAAAGGGGACACGGGGGGACCCGGGGAGCTGTTTTTT	CARSFSKGDTGGPGELFF
TRBV5-5	once	TRBD1	TRBJ2-6	TGTGCCAGCAGCCCCCGACAGGGGTATGGGGCCAACGTCCTGACTTTC	CASSPRQGYGANVLTF